These 7 T cell receptor beta chains came from one sample sequenced in a study of CD8+CD57+ T cells in acquired aplastic anemia. Investigators profiled TCR beta VDJ and CDR3 from genomic DNA template. From the reads, TCRdb called clonotypes with MiXCR, one entry per CDR3 protein. The sample records hundreds of thousands of distinct CDR3 sequences, 25% to 40% being singletons. Sequencing involved patients with CD8+CD57+ cell expansion previously shown by flow cytometry. Sequences were obtained from sorted CD4+, CD8+, or CD8+CD57+ T cells (not recorded which) from PBMCs. Receptors were obtained from a human donor with aplastic anemia.

In this sample, this clonotype turned up a few times. The genes are TRBV6-2 or TRBV6-3 and TRBJ1-2; 7 positions agree with TRBD1. Germline V gives CDR1 MNHEY, CDR2 SVGEGT. The junction had 7 bases not matched to a gene; V was cut back by 6 bases and J by 9 bases. The CDR3 extends over 12 amino acids. The CDR3 is CASSWTGGSYTF. CDR3 nucleotide sequence: TGTGCCAGCAGCTGGACAGGTGGAAGCTACACCTTC.

The table lists this clonotype with many counts. The rearrangement links TRBV9 to TRBJ1-2; D is uncertain. Trimming removed 0 bases from V and 8 bases from J, with 8 bases in between. CDR1 and CDR2 from the germline V gene are SGDLS and YYNGEE. This CDR3 is built from 12 residues. In DNA form, the CDR3 reads TGTGCCAGCAGCGTAGAGGCAGAGGGCTACACCTTC. Protein: CASSVEAEGYTF.

This clonotype was counted ten times or more. The CDR3 loop is CASSVAEGAPYEQYF. CDR3 DNA sequence: TGTGCCAGCAGCGTAGCTGAGGGGGCCCCCTACGAGCAGTACTTC. This chain connects TRBV9 to TRBJ2-7; TRBD1 aligns across 7 bases. After removal of 0 bases from V and 2 bases from J, the junction contained 5 bases not matched to a gene. CDR1 and CDR2 from the germline V gene are SGDLS and YYNGEE. CDR3 size: 15 residues.

This clonotype was observed at least ten times. This chain links TRBV24-1 with TRBJ2-3; D might be TRBD1 (5 bases). The length of the CDR3 is 13 residues. The germline V gene has CDR1 KGHDR and CDR2 SFDVKD. Trimming stripped 4 bases from V and 6 bases from J, with 10 bases between. CDR3 sequence: CATSEPGRDTQYF. CDR3 sequence (DNA): TGTGCCACCAGTGAACCAGGGCGTGATACGCAGTATTTT.

The rearrangement joins TRBV20-1 to TRBJ2-7, with 10 bases matching TRBD2. The V gene's germline CDR1 is DFQATT and CDR2 SNEGSKA (reference sequence). The CDR3 loop spans 13 amino acids. Unmatched junction bases numbered 7, after V lost 6 bases and J lost 5 bases. The CDR3 is CSALLAGSDEQYF. The CDR3 DNA is TGCAGTGCCCTACTAGCGGGGAGCGACGAGCAGTACTTC.

This clonotype was observed a few times. V is TRBV10-3 and J is TRBJ1-1, with 9 bases aligning to TRBD1. Germline CDR1 reads ENHRY; CDR2 reads SYGVKD. Unmatched junction bases numbered 16, after V lost 10 bases and J lost 1 base. The CDR3 length is 17 residues. The CDR3 nucleotides are TGTGCCAGCAGCCCCCACATCGGACAGGGGTCGAACACTGAAGCTTTCTTT. Protein: CASSPHIGQGSNTEAFF.

This clonotype came up many times. The chain recombines TRBV29-1 with TRBJ1-1; D call uncertain. The CDR3 sequence is 13 residues long. Germline values: CDR1 SQVTM, CDR2 ANQGSEA. Between the trimmed V and J ends, which lost 4 bases and 3 bases, there was a span of 12 bases. The CDR3 loop reads CSVGHGLDTEAFF. CDR3 sequence (DNA): TGCAGCGTTGGGCATGGGTTGGACACTGAAGCTTTCTTT.